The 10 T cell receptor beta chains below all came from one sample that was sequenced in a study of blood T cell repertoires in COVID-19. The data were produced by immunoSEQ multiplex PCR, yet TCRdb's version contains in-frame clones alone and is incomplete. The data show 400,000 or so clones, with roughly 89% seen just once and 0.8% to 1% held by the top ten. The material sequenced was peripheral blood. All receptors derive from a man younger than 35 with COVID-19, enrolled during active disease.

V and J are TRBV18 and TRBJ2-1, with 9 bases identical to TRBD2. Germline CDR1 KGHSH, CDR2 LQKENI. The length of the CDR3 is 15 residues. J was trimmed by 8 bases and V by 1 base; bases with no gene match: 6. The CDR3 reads CASSPRGGRVDEQFF. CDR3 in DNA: TGTGCCAGCTCACCACGAGGCGGGAGGGTGGATGAGCAGTTCTTC.

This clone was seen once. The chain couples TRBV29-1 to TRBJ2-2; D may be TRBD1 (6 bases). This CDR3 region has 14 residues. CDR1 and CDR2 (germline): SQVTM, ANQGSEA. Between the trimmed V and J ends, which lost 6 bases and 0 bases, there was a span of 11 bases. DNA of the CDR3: TGCAGCGTGAGACAGGCGACGAACACCGGGGAGCTGTTTTTT. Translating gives CSVRQATNTGELFF.

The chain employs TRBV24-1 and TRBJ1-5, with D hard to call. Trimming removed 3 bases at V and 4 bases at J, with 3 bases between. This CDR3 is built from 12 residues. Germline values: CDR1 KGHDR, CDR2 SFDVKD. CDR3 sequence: CATSDRNQPQHF. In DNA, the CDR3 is TGTGCCACCAGTGATCGGAATCAGCCCCAGCATTTT.

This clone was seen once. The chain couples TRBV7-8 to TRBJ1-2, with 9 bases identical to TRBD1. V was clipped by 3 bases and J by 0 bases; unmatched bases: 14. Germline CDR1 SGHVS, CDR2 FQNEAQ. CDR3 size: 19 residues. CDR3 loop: CASSLGKESGQGTNYGYTF. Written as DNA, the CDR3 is TGTGCCAGCAGCTTGGGTAAGGAAAGTGGACAGGGGACTAACTATGGCTACACCTTC.

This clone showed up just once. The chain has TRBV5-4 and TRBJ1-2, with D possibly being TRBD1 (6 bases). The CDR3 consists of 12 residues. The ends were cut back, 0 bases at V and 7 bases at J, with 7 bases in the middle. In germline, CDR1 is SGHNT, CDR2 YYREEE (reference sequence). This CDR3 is CASSLGGGGYTF. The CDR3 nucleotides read TGTGCCAGCAGCTTGGGAGGGGGTGGCTACACCTTC.

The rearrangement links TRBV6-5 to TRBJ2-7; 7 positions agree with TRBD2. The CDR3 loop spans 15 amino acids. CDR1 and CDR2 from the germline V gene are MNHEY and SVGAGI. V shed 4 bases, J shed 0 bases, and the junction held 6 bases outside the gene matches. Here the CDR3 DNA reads TGTGCCAGCAGTTCAAAGCGGGGACCCTCCTACGAGCAGTACTTC. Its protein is CASSSKRGPSYEQYF.

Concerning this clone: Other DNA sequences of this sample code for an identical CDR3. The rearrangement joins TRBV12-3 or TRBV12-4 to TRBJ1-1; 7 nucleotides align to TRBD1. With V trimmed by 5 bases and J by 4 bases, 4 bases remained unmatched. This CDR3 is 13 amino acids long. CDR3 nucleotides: TGTGCCAGCAGTCGACAGGGAGGCACTGAAGCTTTCTTT. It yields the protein CASSRQGGTEAFF.

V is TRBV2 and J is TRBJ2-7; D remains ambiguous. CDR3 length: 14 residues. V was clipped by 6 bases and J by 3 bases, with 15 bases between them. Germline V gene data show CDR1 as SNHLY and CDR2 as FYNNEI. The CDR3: CASRAAVSLYEQYF. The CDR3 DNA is TGTGCCAGCAGGGCGGCCGTGTCCCTCTACGAGCAGTACTTC. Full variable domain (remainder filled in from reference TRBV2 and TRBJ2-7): EPEVTQTPSHQVTQMGQEVILRCVPISNHLYFYWYRQILGQKVEFLVSFYNNEISEKSEIFDDQFSVERPDGSNFTLKIRSTKLEDSAMYFCASRAAVSLYEQYFGPGTRLTVT.

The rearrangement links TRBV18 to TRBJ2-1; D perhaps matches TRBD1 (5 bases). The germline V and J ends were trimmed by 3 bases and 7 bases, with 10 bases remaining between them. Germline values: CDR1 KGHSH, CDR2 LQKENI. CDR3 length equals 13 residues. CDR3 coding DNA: TGTGCCAGCTCACCTGCTAGGGGTAATGAGCAGTTCTTC. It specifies CASSPARGNEQFF.

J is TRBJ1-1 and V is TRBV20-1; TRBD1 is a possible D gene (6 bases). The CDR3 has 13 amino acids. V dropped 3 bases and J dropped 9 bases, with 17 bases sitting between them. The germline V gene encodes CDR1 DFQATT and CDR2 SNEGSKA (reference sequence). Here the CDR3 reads CSASRQEFSKAFF. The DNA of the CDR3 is TGCAGTGCTAGTAGACAGGAATTCAGCAAAGCTTTCTTT.